Presented here are 5 T cell receptor beta chains from one specimen sequenced in a study of shared clonotypes between healthy human individuals. Clones were read by immunoSEQ multiplex PCR, and TCRdb kept only the in-frame ones, dropping some. Of about 960,000 clones detected, over 60% appear once; the ten largest clones hold over 1.3%. Material for sequencing was memory CD4+ T cells sorted from blood. Subset specified: CD45RA-negative fraction. Source of these receptors: a man younger than 30 in good health.

The V call is TRBV30, the J call TRBJ1-6; 9 nucleotides agree with TRBD1. The V and J ends lost 1 base and 10 bases, in that order; junction bases with no gene match: 5. Germline V gives CDR1 GTSNPN, CDR2 SVGIG (reference sequence). CDR3 length: 14 amino acids. The CDR3 DNA sequence: TGTGCCTGGAGTGGGGACAGGGTCAACTCACCCCTCCACTTT. This gives the protein CAWSGDRVNSPLHF. The variable domain in full, with the rest retrieved from reference TRBV30 and TRBJ1-6, is SQTIHQWPATLVQPVGSPLSLECTVEGTSNPNLYWYRQAAGRGLQLLFYSVGIGQISSEVPQNLSASRPQDRQFILSSKKLLLSDSGFYLCAWSGDRVNSPLHFGNGTRLTVT.

The rearrangement uses TRBV11-2 and TRBJ2-1; 7 nucleotides agree with TRBD1. The CDR3 covers 14 residues. The ends lost 5 bases at V and 2 bases at J; junction bases unmatched: 3. The V gene's germline CDR1 is SGHAT and CDR2 FQNNGV. The CDR3 bases are TGTGCCAGCAGCGGGGACAGCGCCTACAATGAGCAGTTCTTC. Protein sequence: CASSGDSAYNEQFF.

This sequence joins TRBV7-2 and TRBJ2-3; TRBD1 matches 7 bases. The V and J ends lost 5 bases and 4 bases, in that order; junction bases with no gene match: 9. Germline values: CDR1 SGHTA, CDR2 FQGNSA. The CDR3 has 15 residues. The CDR3 sequence: CASSPIPQGADTQYF. CDR3 sequence (DNA): TGTGCCAGCAGCCCGATCCCCCAGGGGGCAGATACGCAGTATTTT.

CDR3 amino acids: CASRADNEQFF. CDR3 bases: TGTGCCAGCAGGGCCGACAATGAGCAGTTCTTC. The chain links TRBV6-6 to TRBJ2-1; D is unclear. The CDR3 runs 11 residues. V was pared by 6 bases and J by 5 bases, with 5 bases between. CDR1 and CDR2 (germline): MNHNY, SVGAGI (reference sequence).

This clone has only one observation. Other DNA sequences in the same sample also yield this CDR3. The chain employs TRBV5-1 and TRBJ1-1; D is unclear. V lost 0 bases and J 2 bases, leaving 8 bases between the germline ends. This CDR3 contains 14 residues. Germline assignment: CDR1 SGHRS and CDR2 YFSETQ. CDR3 DNA sequence: TGCGCCAGCAGCTTGGCCGGCAGAAACACTGAAGCTTTCTTT. It is translated as CASSLAGRNTEAFF.